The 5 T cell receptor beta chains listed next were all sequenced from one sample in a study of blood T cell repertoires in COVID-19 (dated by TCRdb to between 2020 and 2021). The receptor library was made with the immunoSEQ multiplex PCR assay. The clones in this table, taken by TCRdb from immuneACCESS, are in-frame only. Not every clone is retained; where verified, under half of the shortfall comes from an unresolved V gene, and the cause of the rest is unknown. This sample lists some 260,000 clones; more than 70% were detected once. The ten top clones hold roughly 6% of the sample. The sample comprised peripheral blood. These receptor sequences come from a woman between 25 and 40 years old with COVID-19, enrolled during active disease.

The CDR3 loop is CASSLGRGTDTQYF. The CDR3, as DNA: TGTGCCAGCAGCTTAGGCCGAGGGACAGATACGCAGTATTTT. The chain employs TRBV5-4 and TRBJ2-3; D is possibly TRBD2 (5 bases). Deletions cut 2 bases from V and 3 bases from J, with 10 bases between. CDR3 size: 14 residues. Germline CDR1 reads SGHNT; CDR2 reads YYREEE (reference sequence).

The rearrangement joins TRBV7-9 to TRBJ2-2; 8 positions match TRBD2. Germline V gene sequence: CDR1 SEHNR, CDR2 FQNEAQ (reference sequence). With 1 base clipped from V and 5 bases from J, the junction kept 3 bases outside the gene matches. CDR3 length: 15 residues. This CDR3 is CASSLVLAETGELFF. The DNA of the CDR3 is TGTGCCAGCAGCTTAGTACTAGCGGAAACCGGGGAGCTGTTTTTT.

CDR3 sequence: CATSRGGTGYNEQFF. CDR3 bases: TGTGCCACCAGCAGAGGCGGGACTGGCTACAATGAGCAGTTCTTC. This chain uses TRBV15 with TRBJ2-1; a weak D match, TRBD2 (6 bases). The germline gives CDR1 LNHNV, CDR2 YYDKDF (reference sequence). V was shortened by 1 base and J by 3 bases, with 10 bases between the two germline ends. The CDR3 runs 15 residues.

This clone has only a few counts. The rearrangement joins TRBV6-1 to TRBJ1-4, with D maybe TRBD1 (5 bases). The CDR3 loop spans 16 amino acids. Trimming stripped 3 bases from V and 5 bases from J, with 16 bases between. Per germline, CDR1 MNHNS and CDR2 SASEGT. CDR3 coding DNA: TGTGCCAGCAGTGAGCAGGATGGGAAGGGGAATGAAAAACTGTTTTTT. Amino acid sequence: CASSEQDGKGNEKLFF.

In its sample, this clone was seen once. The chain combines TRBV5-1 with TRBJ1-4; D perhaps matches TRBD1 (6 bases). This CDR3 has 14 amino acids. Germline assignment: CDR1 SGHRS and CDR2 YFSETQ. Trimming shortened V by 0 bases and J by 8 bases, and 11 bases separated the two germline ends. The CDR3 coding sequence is TGCGCCAGCAGCTTGGAGGGACAAGGCGAAAAACTGTTTTTT. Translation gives CASSLEGQGEKLFF. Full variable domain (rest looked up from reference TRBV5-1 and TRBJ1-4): KAGVTQTPRYLIKTRGQQVTLSCSPISGHRSVSWYQQTPGQGLQFLFEYFSETQRNKGNFPGRFSGRQFSNSRSEMNVSTLELGDSALYLCASSLEGQGEKLFFGSGTQLSVL.